The next 31 T cell receptor beta chains were all read from a single sample in a study of cytotoxic CD8 clonotypes in ibrutinib-treated CLL. The table came from immunoSEQ multiplex PCR; TCRdb's copy has only in-frame clones and leaves some out. This repertoire shows about 140,000 clones, about 84% found once; its top ten account for around 7.6%. Sequencing was performed on PBMCs, taken after 36 months of ibrutinib treatment. These receptors all stem from a human donor with chronic lymphocytic leukemia.

V gene TRBV30 combines with J gene TRBJ2-2, with D perhaps TRBD1 (6 bases). The CDR3 consists of 15 residues. Germline lookup yields CDR1 GTSNPN and CDR2 SVGIG (reference sequence). Trimming left V 0 bases short and J 3 bases short, with 11 bases between. The CDR3: CAWSVIQGYTGELFF. The CDR3 DNA reads TGTGCCTGGAGTGTAATTCAGGGGTACACCGGGGAGCTGTTTTTT.

The rearrangement uses TRBV5-4 and TRBJ2-1, with a tentative D call TRBD2 (6 bases). V shed 6 bases and J shed 4 bases, with 17 bases lying between them. The CDR3 is 15 amino acids. Germline V gene lookup returns CDR1 SGHNT and CDR2 YYREEE (reference sequence). The CDR3 region is CASTLGSGIYNEQFF. As DNA, the CDR3 is TGTGCCAGCACCCTCGGTAGCGGCATATACAATGAGCAGTTCTTC. Full variable domain (outside the CDR3, taken from reference TRBV5-4 and TRBJ2-1): ETGVTQSPTHLIKTRGQQVTLRCSSQSGHNTVSWYQQALGQGPQFIFQYYREEENGRGNFPPRFSGLQFPNYSSELNVNALELDDSALYLCASTLGSGIYNEQFFGPGTRLTVL.

The V call is TRBV7-3, the J call TRBJ2-1; 7 bases are a match to TRBD2. Germline V lookup: CDR1 SGHTA, CDR2 FQGTGA. Trimming removed 3 bases from V and 8 bases from J; junction bases left unmatched: 22. This CDR3 is 19 amino acids long. The CDR3 is CASSFSGWVGEGHRDEQFF. Written as DNA, the CDR3 is TGTGCCAGCAGCTTTTCGGGATGGGTTGGGGAGGGCCATAGGGATGAGCAGTTCTTC.

The rearrangement links TRBV19 to TRBJ2-7; perhaps TRBD1 as D (5 bases). Germline CDR1 LNHDA, CDR2 SQIVND (reference sequence). Trimming shortened V by 5 bases and J by 1 base, and 12 bases separated the two germline ends. The CDR3 runs to 14 residues. CDR3 nucleotides: TGTGCCAGTAGTCCACGGCAGGGTTCCTACGAGCAGTACTTC. This translates into CASSPRQGSYEQYF.

Regarding this clone: The junction departs from the called germline gene at one end, perhaps through a read error. The V and J genes are TRBV2 and TRBJ2-7; a possible D gene is TRBD2 (6 bases). The CDR3 covers 12 residues. Germline V lookup: CDR1 SNHLY, CDR2 FYNNEI. The CDR3 protein is CASRERVSEQYF. As DNA, the CDR3 is TGTGCCAGCCGTGAGCGGGTCTCCGAGCAGTACTTC.

This chain uses TRBV14 with TRBJ2-5, with 7 bases lining up with TRBD2. The germline gives CDR1 SGHDN, CDR2 FVKESK. The CDR3 is 15 residues long. Trimming cost V 4 bases and J 5 bases; bases outside gene matches: 10. CDR3 in amino acids: CASSLDPTSMETQYF. CDR3 sequence (DNA): TGTGCCAGCAGCCTCGACCCGACTAGCATGGAGACCCAGTACTTC.

This clone was counted between two and nine times. V is TRBV30 and J is TRBJ1-2; 9 bases match TRBD1. CDR3 length: 15 amino acids. The germline V gene encodes CDR1 GTSNPN and CDR2 SVGIG (reference sequence). Germline trimming cut 5 bases from V and 1 base from J; bases unmatched to any gene: 8. CDR3 nucleotide sequence: TGTGCCTGGTACCGGGACAGGGCTAATAACTATGGCTACACCTTC. Amino acids: CAWYRDRANNYGYTF.

The CDR3 is CASGKGADSRETQYF. DNA for the CDR3: TGCGCCAGCGGGAAGGGGGCGGACTCCAGAGAGACCCAGTACTTC. The chain uses TRBV5-1 and TRBJ2-5; 7 nucleotides agree with TRBD1. CDR1 is SGHRS, CDR2 YFSETQ, per germline. V gave up 7 bases and J gave up 4 bases; unmatched junction bases: 13. The CDR3 is made up of 15 amino acids.

The chain employs TRBV13 and TRBJ1-3; D uncertain. V lost 0 bases to trimming and J lost 2 bases, with 8 bases between them. This CDR3 contains 15 residues. The germline gives CDR1 PRHDT, CDR2 FYEKMQ (reference sequence). CDR3 loop: CASSLGRQTGNTIYF. CDR3 nucleotides: TGTGCCAGCAGCTTAGGCCGTCAGACTGGAAACACCATATATTTT.

This clone was observed a single time. The same CDR3 arises from other DNA sequences in this sample as well. The chain has TRBV18 and TRBJ2-3, with TRBD2 matching 13 bases. The CDR3 contains 17 residues. V dropped 2 bases and J dropped 1; count of bases not matched to a gene: 3. Looked up from germline, CDR1 is KGHSH and CDR2 is LQKENI. The chain's CDR3 is CASSPGLAGVRTDTQYF. CDR3 in DNA: TGTGCCAGCTCACCAGGACTAGCGGGGGTCCGCACAGATACGCAGTATTTT.

V is TRBV11-3 and J is TRBJ1-1, with 8 bases matching TRBD1. The CDR3 consists of 13 residues. CDR1 is SGHNT, CDR2 YENEEA, per germline. The J segment lost 9 bases and the V segment lost 4 bases, leaving 7 bases of the junction unmatched. CDR3 in DNA: TGTGCCAGCAGCTCGACGGACAGGGCTAAAGCTTTCTTT. Its translation: CASSSTDRAKAFF.

The chain couples TRBV5-4 to TRBJ1-4; TRBD1 matches at 8 bases. Germline V gives CDR1 SGHNT, CDR2 YYREEE (reference sequence). J was trimmed by 6 bases and V by 3 bases; bases with no gene match: 7. The CDR3 totals 15 residues. The CDR3 protein is CASSSPGQAHEKLFF. DNA for the CDR3: TGTGCCAGCAGCTCCCCGGGACAGGCCCATGAAAAACTGTTTTTT. Together with reference TRBV5-4 and TRBJ1-4, the CDR3 gives the full variable domain: ETGVTQSPTHLIKTRGQQVTLRCSSQSGHNTVSWYQQALGQGPQFIFQYYREEENGRGNFPPRFSGLQFPNYSSELNVNALELDDSALYLCASSSPGQAHEKLFFGSGTQLSVL.

This sequence joins TRBV6-1 and TRBJ2-7, with TRBD1 matching over 9 bases. CDR1 and CDR2 (germline): MNHNS, SASEGT. This CDR3 contains 14 residues. V was pared by 6 bases and J by 2 bases, with 5 bases of the junction left unmatched. The CDR3 bases are TGTGCCAGCAGAGAAACAGGGGGCGCCTACGAGCAGTACTTC. This encodes CASRETGGAYEQYF.

The rearrangement uses TRBV20-1 and TRBJ2-2, with D possibly TRBD1 on 6 matching bases. The CDR3 is 11 residues long. Germline V gene sequence: CDR1 DFQATT, CDR2 SNEGSKA (reference sequence). V was pared by 6 bases and J by 10 bases, with 12 bases between. The CDR3: CSARGRQELFF. The CDR3 DNA reads as TGCAGTGCCAGGGGACGCCAGGAGCTGTTTTTT.

This rearrangement joins TRBV5-4 to TRBJ2-2, with 9 bases aligning to TRBD1. V was pared by 5 bases and J by 5 bases, with 7 bases of the junction left unmatched. This CDR3 is built from 15 residues. Germline V gene sequence: CDR1 SGHNT, CDR2 YYREEE (reference sequence). The CDR3 sequence: CASSSGTGFTGELFF. For the CDR3, the DNA is TGTGCCAGCAGTTCCGGGACAGGGTTTACCGGGGAGCTGTTTTTT.

This clone came up once. The chain has TRBV7-6 and TRBJ2-7, with 8 bases lining up with TRBD1. The CDR3 has 14 amino acids. The trim removed 1 base at V and 6 bases at J, leaving 5 bases unmatched. Germline V gene data show CDR1 as SGHVS and CDR2 as FNYEAQ. The CDR3 sequence: CASSLDGTGGEQYF. DNA of the CDR3: TGTGCCAGCAGCTTAGACGGGACAGGTGGCGAGCAGTACTTC.

This clone appeared once. This chain uses TRBV20-1 with TRBJ2-5; D uncertain. CDR3 length: 11 residues. The V gene lost 6 bases and the J gene lost 7 bases, with 12 bases spanning the gap. CDR1 and CDR2 from the germline V gene are DFQATT and SNEGSKA (reference sequence). CDR3 sequence (DNA): TGCAGTGCCCAAGATAAACGGACCCAGTACTTC. Protein sequence: CSAQDKRTQYF.

The genes are TRBV18 and TRBJ2-5; unclear D gene. Between the trimmed V and J ends, which lost 1 base and 0 bases, there was a span of 3 bases. Germline-derived CDR1 and CDR2 are KGHSH and LQKENI. The CDR3 contains 13 residues. The CDR3 here is CASSPQNQETQYF. The CDR3 region has the DNA TGTGCCAGCTCACCACAAAACCAAGAGACCCAGTACTTC.

This rearrangement joins TRBV5-1 to TRBJ2-1; no reliable D call. This CDR3 is 15 amino acids long. V was pared by 3 bases and J by 4 bases, with 14 bases between. CDR1 is SGHRS, CDR2 YFSETQ, per germline. The CDR3 bases are TGCGCCAGCAGCTCCCTACCGACAAAGTACAATGAGCAGTTCTTC. Amino acids: CASSSLPTKYNEQFF.

The chain joins TRBV27 to TRBJ2-1; either TRBD1 or TRBD2 may fit D (5 bases each). The CDR3 has 17 residues. With 5 bases removed from V and 1 base from J, the gap between germline ends came to 18 bases. From germline, CDR1 is MNHEY and CDR2 SMNVEV (reference sequence). In DNA, the CDR3 is TGTGCCAGCAGTAGACAAAAGGTTGGGGGTTCCTACAATGAGCAGTTCTTC. Its translation: CASSRQKVGGSYNEQFF.

The gene calls are TRBV5-1 and TRBJ1-1, with TRBD1 matching 11 bases. This CDR3 comprises 15 residues. V dropped 4 bases and J dropped 1; count of bases not matched to a gene: 3. Germline CDR1 and CDR2: SGHRS and YFSETQ. CDR3 region: CASSHGQGANTEAFF. The CDR3, as DNA: TGCGCCAGCAGCCACGGACAGGGGGCGAACACTGAAGCTTTCTTT.

This clone was observed a few times. The genes are TRBV4-1 and TRBJ2-7; D gene uncertain. V gave up 4 bases and J gave up 2 bases, with 12 bases separating them. The length of the CDR3 is 14 residues. CDR1 and CDR2 from the germline V gene are MGHRA and YSYEKL. The DNA for the CDR3 is TGCGCCAGCAGCCGCGCTCTGGGTACCTACGAGCAGTACTTC. This translates into CASSRALGTYEQYF.

V and J are TRBV6-1 and TRBJ2-3, with 7 bases fitting TRBD2. J gave up 2 bases and V 6 bases, and 8 bases lay outside the gene matches. The CDR3 spans 15 residues. Germline CDR1 and CDR2: MNHNS and SASEGT. For the CDR3, the DNA is TGTGCCAGCAGCCGAGCGGGACTAAACACAGATACGCAGTATTTT. This translates into CASSRAGLNTDTQYF.

This clone was seen more than once but under ten times. The chain joins TRBV6-4 to TRBJ1-2; possible D gene TRBD1, 5 bases. Germline CDR1 reads MRHNA; CDR2 reads SNTAGT. The V and J ends lost 3 bases and 4 bases respectively, with 9 bases between them. The CDR3 covers 13 residues. CDR3: CASSEEGIYGYTF. CDR3 sequence (DNA): TGTGCCAGCAGTGAAGAGGGGATCTATGGCTACACCTTC.

V usage is TRBV7-9 and J usage is TRBJ2-3; 8 bases fit TRBD2. The J segment lost 5 bases and the V segment lost 6 bases, leaving 10 bases of the junction unmatched. The CDR3 is 15 residues long. CDR1 is SEHNR, CDR2 FQNEAQ, per germline (reference sequence). The CDR3 DNA reads TGTGCCAGCAGACTACTAGCGGACCTACGAGATACGCAGTATTTT. Its protein product is CASRLLADLRDTQYF.

The V gene is TRBV4-1, the J gene TRBJ1-3; 7 bases fit TRBD1. Per germline, CDR1 MGHRA and CDR2 YSYEKL. The trim removed 3 bases at V and 3 bases at J, leaving 5 bases unmatched. The CDR3 is made up of 15 amino acids. CDR3 loop: CASSQGTVIGNTIYF. The CDR3 nucleotides read TGCGCCAGCAGCCAGGGGACAGTTATTGGAAACACCATATATTTT.

J is TRBJ2-3 and V is TRBV28; TRBD1 or TRBD2 may be the D gene (6 bases each). CDR1 is MDHEN, CDR2 SYDVKM, per germline. Trimming removed 3 bases from V and 3 bases from J, with 13 bases in between. The CDR3 loop spans 15 amino acids. CDR3 in amino acids: CASSLPPGATDTQYF. The CDR3 DNA sequence: TGTGCCAGCAGTTTGCCACCGGGGGCTACAGATACGCAGTATTTT. The full variable domain, rest sourced from reference TRBV28 and TRBJ2-3, is DVKVTQSSRYLVKRTGEKVFLECVQDMDHENMFWYRQDPGLGLRLIYFSYDVKMKEKGDIPEGYSVSREKKERFSLILESASTNQTSMYLCASSLPPGATDTQYFGPGTRLTVL.

This sequence joins TRBV5-4 and TRBJ1-1, with D uncertain. CDR1 is SGHNT, CDR2 YYREEE, per germline (reference sequence). The CDR3 spans 14 residues. V lost 0 bases, J lost 2 bases, and 8 bases lay in between. CDR3 in DNA: TGTGCCAGCAGCTTGGGAGTCGTAAACACTGAAGCTTTCTTT. Translated: CASSLGVVNTEAFF.

This clone has a single count. In nucleotides, the CDR3 is TGTGCCAGCAGCTTAAGGAGCTCGGAGACCCAGTACTTC. This sequence encodes CASSLRSSETQYF. The chain employs TRBV13 and TRBJ2-5; D gene ambiguous. V lost 2 bases to trimming and J lost 5 bases, with 9 bases between them. CDR1 is PRHDT, CDR2 FYEKMQ, per germline (reference sequence). The CDR3 consists of 13 residues.

This chain's CDR3 is CASSEQVSSTDTQYF. As DNA, the CDR3 is TGTGCCAGCAGCGAACAGGTTTCTAGCACAGATACGCAGTATTTT. V gene TRBV9 combines with J gene TRBJ2-3, with a tentative D call TRBD1 (5 bases). V lost 3 bases and J lost 0, with 11 bases in between. This CDR3 is 15 amino acids long. Germline V gives CDR1 SGDLS, CDR2 YYNGEE.

This clone was recorded once. The chain uses TRBV29-1 and TRBJ2-5; D unresolved. The CDR3 loop spans 10 amino acids. Germline CDR1 and CDR2: SQVTM and ANQGSEA. V was cut by 4 bases and J by 6 bases, with 6 bases left in between. The CDR3 region is CSVARQTQYF. In DNA, the CDR3 is TGCAGCGTTGCCCGGCAGACCCAGTACTTC.